This T cell receptor (beta chain) was sequenced during a study of blood T cells in healthy people across ages. Points from the study as a whole: Diversity was higher, and naive CD4+ cells more numerous, in long-lived donors than in aged donors.

A remark on this clonotype: Its antigen is not known.

The individuals who served as donors were healthy Caucasians living in Russia, aged roughly 6 to 95. Combining a sample-barcoded 5' primer with a J-beta primer mix, a second PCR ran for 7 to 11 cycles. TCRdb processed the 5' RACE reads anew with MiXCR; each CDR3 protein has one entry. Among under 850,000 distinct CDR3 sequences listed, around 34% were seen once. The trim removed 7 bases at V and 6 bases at J, leaving 11 bases unmatched. This CDR3 is 15 amino acids long. Material: blood. This receptor was obtained from a man between 18 and 29 years old in good health. The V and J genes are TRBV12-3 or TRBV12-4 and TRBJ1-1; TRBD1 matches at 10 bases. The CDR3, as DNA: TGTGCCAGCAACCTCTCGGGGGGGACAGGGGCTGAAGCTTTCTTT. As protein: CASNLSGGTGAEAFF.